The 17 T cell receptor beta chains below were found in one sample sequenced in a study of cytomegalovirus exposure and HLA in healthy donors. PCR amplification relied on 60 Vbeta primers (plus 13 Jbeta primers). Here immunoSEQ multiplex PCR was the method, and the copy in TCRdb shows in-frame clones only, minus some. The data show about 97,000 clones, 73% seen once. The sample comprised PBMCs. The receptors shown here come from a man aged 40-49 years in good health and CMV-seronegative.

This clone was recorded only once. J is TRBJ2-7 and V is TRBV19, with 8 bases fitting TRBD1. From germline, CDR1 is LNHDA and CDR2 SQIVND (reference sequence). The length of the CDR3 is 16 residues. The trim removed 2 bases at V and 1 base at J, leaving 7 bases unmatched. Written as DNA, the CDR3 is TGTGCCAGTAGTATAACAGGGGGGCGTCTTTCCTACGAGCAGTACTTC. Protein product: CASSITGGRLSYEQYF.

This clone was seen once. The chain recombines TRBV27 with TRBJ2-3; D is unresolved. Trimming left V 3 bases short and J 6 bases short, with 10 bases between. Looked up from germline, CDR1 is MNHEY and CDR2 is SMNVEV (reference sequence). This CDR3 is built from 13 residues. DNA of the CDR3: TGTGCCAGCAGTTTTCGTCCCCAGGATACGCAGTATTTT. It specifies CASSFRPQDTQYF.

The chain couples TRBV7-8 to TRBJ2-7, with TRBD2 matching 10 bases. The CDR3 is 15 residues long. From germline, CDR1 is SGHVS and CDR2 FQNEAQ. V lost 5 bases and J lost 6; bases outside the gene matches: 10. The CDR3 coding sequence is TGTGCCAGCAGCCTTCTAGCGGGGGCCGCCTTCGAGCAGTACTTC. It is translated as CASSLLAGAAFEQYF.

This clone was found a few times. V is TRBV10-3 and J is TRBJ1-5, with D hard to call. The length of the CDR3 is 12 residues. The V end was cut by 8 bases, the J end by 5 bases, with 10 bases between. Per germline, CDR1 ENHRY and CDR2 SYGVKD. The CDR3 region is CAIFRRDQPQHF. The CDR3 DNA is TGTGCCATCTTCCGGAGAGATCAGCCCCAGCATTTT.

The chain carries TRBV6-5 and TRBJ1-2; 8 nucleotides agree with TRBD1. Germline V lookup: CDR1 MNHEY, CDR2 SVGAGI. V shed 0 bases, J shed 5 bases, and the junction held 8 bases outside the gene matches. This CDR3 contains 16 residues. The CDR3 DNA reads as TGTGCCAGCAGTTACTCCCCAGGGGGCAGCCCGTATGGCTACACCTTC. This encodes CASSYSPGGSPYGYTF.

This chain joins TRBV5-1 and TRBJ1-1; D not resolved. The CDR3 has 14 amino acids. Germline V gene sequence: CDR1 SGHRS, CDR2 YFSETQ. With 3 bases removed from V and 6 bases from J, the gap between germline ends came to 15 bases. CDR3 nucleotide sequence: TGCGCCAGCAGCTCTTGGGAGGGTCCCGCTGAAGCTTTCTTT. As protein: CASSSWEGPAEAFF.

The chain employs TRBV7-2 and TRBJ1-2; TRBD1 might be the D (6 bases). The CDR3 has 15 residues. CDR1 and CDR2 (germline): SGHTA, FQGNSA. Trimming pared 4 bases from V and 0 bases from J, leaving 12 bases between. The CDR3 protein is CASSSAPGANYGYTF. The CDR3 coding sequence is TGTGCCAGCAGCTCGGCCCCAGGGGCTAACTATGGCTACACCTTC.

In nucleotides, the CDR3 is TGCGCCAGCAGCCAAGGATTTGCCGCGCGGCTAGCCAAAAACATTCAGTACTTC. Translation gives CASSQGFAARLAKNIQYF. The V and J genes are TRBV4-1 and TRBJ2-4, with D unclear. The CDR3 is 18 amino acids. V was trimmed by 1 base and J by 0 bases, leaving 16 bases between them. Germline loops: CDR1 MGHRA, CDR2 YSYEKL.

This chain links TRBV7-2 with TRBJ2-5; 12 bases agree with TRBD2. After removal of 4 bases from V and 6 bases from J, the junction contained 9 bases not matched to a gene. Germline V gives CDR1 SGHTA, CDR2 FQGNSA. The CDR3 consists of 16 residues. CDR3 in amino acids: CASSSDPLAGGKTQYF. In DNA, the CDR3 is TGTGCCAGCAGCTCTGACCCACTAGCGGGGGGTAAGACCCAGTACTTC.

The V gene is TRBV6-1, the J gene TRBJ2-5; 7 nucleotides line up with TRBD1. Germline CDR1 reads MNHNS; CDR2 reads SASEGT. V lost 3 bases, J lost 5 bases, and 6 bases stayed unmatched. The CDR3 is 14 residues long. CDR3 sequence: CASSDTGTVETQYF. CDR3 DNA sequence: TGTGCCAGCAGTGATACAGGGACAGTGGAGACCCAGTACTTC.

The chain employs TRBV4-1 and TRBJ2-4; 8 bases map to TRBD1. V was clipped by 0 bases and J by 0 bases; unmatched bases: 13. The CDR3 totals 20 residues. The germline V gene encodes CDR1 MGHRA and CDR2 YSYEKL. The CDR3, as DNA: TGCGCCAGCAGCCAAGATTTTCGGGACAGGCTCTCTCTAGCCAAAAACATTCAGTACTTC. Its translation is CASSQDFRDRLSLAKNIQYF.

The chain joins TRBV30 to TRBJ2-1, with TRBD2 identical over 9 bases. The V gene's germline CDR1 is GTSNPN and CDR2 SVGIG (reference sequence). This CDR3 is built from 14 residues. V shed 4 bases, J shed 4 bases, and the junction held 5 bases outside the gene matches. The chain's CDR3 is CAWNAGGPYNEQFF. Here the CDR3 DNA reads TGTGCCTGGAATGCGGGGGGGCCTTACAATGAGCAGTTCTTC.

This chain links TRBV5-1 with TRBJ1-2, with D perhaps TRBD1 (6 bases). The V end was cut by 4 bases, the J end by 8 bases, with 18 bases between. The CDR3 contains 14 residues. Germline lookup yields CDR1 SGHRS and CDR2 YFSETQ. CDR3 nucleotide sequence: TGCGCCAGCAGCCGTCCGGGACAAATAGAGGGCTACACCTTC. Its translation: CASSRPGQIEGYTF.

This clone was counted a few times. V and J are TRBV4-2 and TRBJ1-2; tentative D call: TRBD1 (6 bases). Germline V gives CDR1 LGHNA, CDR2 YNFKEQ. The CDR3 spans 16 residues. The V end was cut by 3 bases, the J end by 5 bases, with 19 bases between. The CDR3 spells CASSQDFGRGLYGYTF. The CDR3 DNA follows: TGTGCCAGCAGCCAGGACTTTGGCAGGGGATTATATGGCTACACCTTC.

The count of this clone is one. The chain is built from TRBV6-5 and TRBJ1-3; TRBD1 agrees at 8 bases. Germline V gene lookup returns CDR1 MNHEY and CDR2 SVGAGI. The CDR3 is made up of 16 amino acids. V lost 0 bases to trimming and J lost 7 bases; unmatched junction nucleotides: 8. In DNA, the CDR3 is TGTGCCAGCAGTTACTCGGGACAGGCTCTGGGGAACACCATATATTTT. It specifies CASSYSGQALGNTIYF.

The chain is built from TRBV7-9 and TRBJ2-7; 7 nucleotides match TRBD1. This CDR3 comprises 15 residues. Per germline, CDR1 SEHNR and CDR2 FQNEAQ (reference sequence). V was pared by 5 bases and J by 5 bases, with 12 bases of the junction left unmatched. The CDR3 loop is CASSKQNRGWDEQYF. CDR3 coding DNA: TGTGCCAGCAGCAAACAAAACAGGGGTTGGGACGAGCAGTACTTC.

The V gene is TRBV7-2, the J gene TRBJ2-5; a weak D match, TRBD2 (6 bases). CDR1 is SGHTA and CDR2 is FQGNSA in the germline V gene. There are 13 residues in the CDR3. Trimming cost V 3 bases and J 2 bases, with 7 bases left between them. CDR3 sequence: CASSFRGQETQYF. For the CDR3, the DNA is TGTGCCAGCAGCTTCCGGGGGCAAGAGACCCAGTACTTC.